This T cell receptor beta chain stems from a study of blood T cell repertoires in COVID-19. Study-wide background: T cells, B-cell-depleted T cells, or PBMCs supplied cDNA or gDNA.

The V gene lost 5 bases and the J gene lost 0 bases, with 11 bases spanning the gap. This CDR3 comprises 15 residues. Germline assignment: CDR1 SGHAT and CDR2 FQNNGV. As originally analysed: The assay estimated nucleated cells by amplifying reference gene primers. Assay: immunoSEQ multiplex PCR; the TCRdb copy retains only in-frame clones and omits some. The V and J calls and the clone size are those of that table, but D and trimming were determined from the DNA. The repertoire holds tens of thousands of clones, approximately 89% seen once, with 3% to 3.5% in the top ten. What was sequenced was peripheral blood. This sequence was found in a human donor in a cohort sampled during active COVID-19. The gene calls are TRBV11-2 and TRBJ2-1; D is unresolved. The CDR3 sequence: CASSPARSSYNEQFF. The CDR3 nucleotides read TGTGCCAGCAGCCCGGCAAGGAGCTCCTACAATGAGCAGTTCTTC.